This TCR beta chain was sequenced for a study of cytomegalovirus exposure and HLA in healthy donors. Study-wide results and limits: Common viral pathogens seemed, in a later analysis, to connect with several of the most significant clusters. It was shown in a later analysis that HLA-associated TCR beta chains were more clonally expanded than other, equally common chains. The majority of CMV-associated TCR beta chains were reported as apparently HLA-restricted in a later analysis.

PCR amplification relied on 60 Vbeta primers (plus 13 Jbeta primers). The protocol was immunoSEQ multiplex PCR, while the TCRdb copy is restricted to in-frame clones and leaves out a portion. The data hold around 76,000 clones, with more than 60% observed a single time. The germline CDR1 and CDR2 sequences are MGHRA and YSYEKL. The ends were cut back, 3 bases at V and 4 bases at J, with 12 bases in the middle. The CDR3 extends over 14 amino acids. In the case of this clone: Its antigen is still unknown.

Material for sequencing was PBMCs. The chain carries TRBV4-1 and TRBJ2-5; maybe TRBD1 (5 bases). The clonotype was recovered from a man aged 35 to 55 in good health and CMV-seronegative. The CDR3 here is CASSQKGIGETQYF. The CDR3 DNA reads TGCGCCAGCAGCCAGAAGGGGATTGGAGAGACCCAGTACTTC.